This T cell receptor (beta chain) derives from a study of blood T cells in healthy people across ages. Study-wide points: The study found more naive CD4+ cells and higher diversity in long-lived than aged donors. The study found TCR beta diversity correlated strongly with naive T cell percentage.

Details on this clonotype: The antigen is not known.

Healthy Caucasian individuals from Russia aged about 6 to 90 were enrolled as donors. For the second PCR, which ran for roughly 6 to 12 cycles, a sample-barcoded 5' primer and a J-beta primer mix were used. TCRdb independently ran MiXCR on the 5' RACE reads; one entry per CDR3 protein. The profile shows about 780,000 distinct CDR3 sequences, about a quarter of them singletons. This sample also belongs to another study, concerning T cells of mothers and their children.

The receptor was isolated from a boy younger than 18 in good health. The sample taken for sequencing was blood.

CDR3 coding DNA: TGTGCCAGCAGTTTTGCGGGACAGGCCAACGTCCTGACTTTC. Protein: CASSFAGQANVLTF. J is TRBJ2-6 and V is TRBV12-3 or TRBV12-4; tentatively, D is TRBD1 or TRBD2 (6 bases each). The CDR3 runs 14 residues. V shed 3 bases and J shed 6 bases, with 9 bases lying between them.